The subject of this entry is one T cell receptor beta chain. Its matching antigen is unknown. This entry comes from a study of cytomegalovirus exposure and HLA in healthy donors. Study overall: Among about 179 million T cells, an earlier analysis found roughly 100 million unique TCR beta sequences. Study-wide findings and caveats: According to an earlier analysis, most TCR beta V segments yielded productive rearrangements about 90% or about 30% of the time.

With 60 Vbeta and 13 Jbeta primers, the PCR was carried out. Measured with immunoSEQ multiplex PCR; TCRdb has only the in-frame clones, and not every one. The sample lists about 200,000 clones, 79% occurring once. Material for sequencing was PBMCs. The origin of this receptor is a girl aged 10 to 17 in good health and CMV-seropositive.

The CDR3 DNA follows: TGTGCCAGCAGTTACGGAGGTTTCGAAAAACTGTTTTTT. It codes for CASSYGGFEKLFF. V gene TRBV6-5 combines with J gene TRBJ1-4; D ambiguous. This CDR3 is built from 13 residues. V was cut by 2 bases and J by 8 bases, with 9 bases left in between. CDR1 MNHEY and CDR2 SVGAGI come from the germline V gene.